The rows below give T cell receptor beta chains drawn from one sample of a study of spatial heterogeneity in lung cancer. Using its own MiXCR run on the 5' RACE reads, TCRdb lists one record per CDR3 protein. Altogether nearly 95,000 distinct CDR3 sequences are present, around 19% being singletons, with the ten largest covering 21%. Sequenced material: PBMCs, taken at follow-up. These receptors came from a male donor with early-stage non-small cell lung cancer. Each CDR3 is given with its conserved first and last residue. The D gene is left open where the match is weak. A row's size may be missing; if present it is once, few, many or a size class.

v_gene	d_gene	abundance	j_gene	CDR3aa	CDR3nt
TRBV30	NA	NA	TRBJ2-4	CAWGRLPQNIQYF	TGTGCCTGGGGACGGCTCCCCCAAAACATTCAGTACTTC
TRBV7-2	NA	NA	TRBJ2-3	CASSLTGTRTDTQYF	TGTGCCAGCAGCTTAACCGGGACGCGCACAGATACGCAGTATTTT
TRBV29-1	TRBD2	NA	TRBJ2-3	CSVGSQRGGRDTQYF	TGCAGCGTTGGCTCTCAGCGGGGAGGGAGAGATACGCAGTATTTT
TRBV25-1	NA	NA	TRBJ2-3	CASSVVGTSTDTQYF	TGTGCCAGCAGTGTTGTCGGGACCAGCACAGATACGCAGTATTTT
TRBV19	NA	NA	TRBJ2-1	CASSGVGAGGYNEQFF	TGTGCCAGTAGTGGAGTTGGGGCCGGGGGATACAATGAGCAGTTCTTC
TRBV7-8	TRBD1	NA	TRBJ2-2	CASSHDRDTGELFF	TGTGCCAGCAGCCACGACAGGGACACCGGGGAGCTGTTTTTT
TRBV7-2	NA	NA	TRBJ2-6	CASSYLTGANVLTF	TGTGCCAGCAGCTACCTGACTGGGGCCAACGTCCTGACTTTC
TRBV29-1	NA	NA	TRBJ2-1	CSVETGVYNEQFF	TGCAGCGTTGAGACGGGGGTCTACAATGAGCAGTTCTTC
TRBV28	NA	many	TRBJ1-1	CASSLPVRTEAFF	TGTGCCAGCAGTTTACCTGTCCGCACTGAAGCTTTCTTT
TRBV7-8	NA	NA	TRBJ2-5	CATSGPGETQYF	TGTGCCACCTCAGGCCCGGGAGAGACCCAGTACTTC
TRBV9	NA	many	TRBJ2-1	CASSVRENEQFF	TGTGCCAGCAGCGTAAGAGAAAATGAGCAGTTCTTC
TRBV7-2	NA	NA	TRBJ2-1	CASSLGAHTYNEQFF	TGTGCCAGCAGCTTAGGGGCCCACACCTACAATGAGCAGTTCTTC
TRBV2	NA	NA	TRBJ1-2	CASSDGQKNYGYTF	TGTGCCAGCAGTGACGGACAGAAGAACTATGGCTACACCTTC
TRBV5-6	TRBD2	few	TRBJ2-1	CASADGTSRTYNEQFF	TGTGCCAGCGCCGACGGGACTAGCCGGACCTACAATGAGCAGTTCTTC
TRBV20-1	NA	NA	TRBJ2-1	CSAGLLEQFF	TGCAGTGCAGGTCTTTTGGAGCAGTTCTTC
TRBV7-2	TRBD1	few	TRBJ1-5	CASSSQGGNQPQHF	TGTGCCAGCAGCTCACAGGGGGGCAATCAGCCCCAGCATTTT
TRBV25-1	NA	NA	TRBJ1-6	CASNRDYNSPLHF	TGTGCCAGCAACAGGGATTATAATTCACCCCTCCACTTT
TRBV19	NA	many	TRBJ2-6	CASSNGGSGANVLTF	TGTGCCAGTAGTAATGGGGGGTCTGGGGCCAACGTCCTGACTTTC
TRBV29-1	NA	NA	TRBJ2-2	CSVERRGDTGELFF	TGCAGCGTTGAAAGGCGCGGTGACACCGGGGAGCTGTTTTTT
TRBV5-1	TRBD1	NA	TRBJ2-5	CASSTRTGTEETQYF	TGCGCCAGCAGCACGCGTACAGGGACAGAAGAGACCCAGTACTTC
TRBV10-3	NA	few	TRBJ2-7	CAISEFGEAYEQYF	TGTGCCATCAGTGAGTTCGGGGAGGCCTACGAGCAGTACTTC
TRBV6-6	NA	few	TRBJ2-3	CASSPQGTASTDTQYF	TGTGCCAGCAGTCCCCAAGGGACGGCTAGCACAGATACGCAGTATTTT
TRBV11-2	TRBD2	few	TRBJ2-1	CASSPRQFLGGNEQFF	TGTGCCAGCAGCCCCAGACAGTTCCTCGGGGGGAATGAGCAGTTCTTC
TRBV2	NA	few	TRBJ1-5	CASSGWGFGGNQPQHF	TGTGCCAGCAGCGGTTGGGGATTCGGCGGCAATCAGCCCCAGCATTTT
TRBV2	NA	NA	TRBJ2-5	CASSEATQPIQETQYF	TGTGCCAGCAGTGAAGCTACCCAGCCCATCCAAGAGACCCAGTACTTC
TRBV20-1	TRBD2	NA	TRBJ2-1	CSASGDLAGAVNEQFF	TGCAGTGCTAGCGGAGACCTAGCGGGGGCTGTGAATGAGCAGTTCTTC
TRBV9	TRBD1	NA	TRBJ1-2	CASSPQGGANYGYTF	TGTGCCAGCAGCCCTCAGGGGGGGGCGAACTATGGCTACACCTTC
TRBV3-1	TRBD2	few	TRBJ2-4	CASSPRRGGSKNIQYF	TGTGCCAGCAGCCCCCGGCGGGGGGGTTCCAAAAACATTCAGTACTTC
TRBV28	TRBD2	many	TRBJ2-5	CASSSASGGETQYF	TGTGCCAGCAGTTCGGCTAGCGGGGGTGAGACCCAGTACTTC
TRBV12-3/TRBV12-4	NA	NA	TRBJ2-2	CASRVAGGTGELFF	TGTGCCAGCAGAGTCGCGGGCGGCACCGGGGAGCTGTTTTTT
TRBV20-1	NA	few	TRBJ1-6	CSARDRYRVIHF	TGCAGTGCTAGAGACCGATACAGGGTGATCCACTTT
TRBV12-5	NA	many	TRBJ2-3	CASGQGPHEASTDTQYF	TGTGCTAGTGGCCAAGGGCCCCATGAGGCGAGCACAGATACGCAGTATTTT
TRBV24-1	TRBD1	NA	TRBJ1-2	CATSQGAGYTF	TGTGCCACCAGCCAGGGGGCTGGCTACACCTTC
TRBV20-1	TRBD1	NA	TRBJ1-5	CSARRQGPTNQPQHF	TGCAGTGCTAGACGACAGGGGCCCACCAATCAGCCCCAGCATTTT
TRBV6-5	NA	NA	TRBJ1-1	CASRLKHHTEAFF	TGTGCCAGCAGACTAAAACATCACACTGAAGCTTTCTTT
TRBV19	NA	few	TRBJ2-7	CASSKSSTGRNEQYF	TGTGCCAGTAGTAAAAGCTCGACAGGGAGGAACGAGCAGTACTTC
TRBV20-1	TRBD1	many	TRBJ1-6	CSARGTARNSPLHF	TGCAGTGCTAGGGGGACAGCCAGAAATTCACCCCTCCACTTT
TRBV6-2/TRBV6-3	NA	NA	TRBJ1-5	CASSYPGGQPQHF	TGTGCCAGCAGTTACCCGGGCGGTCAGCCCCAGCATTTT
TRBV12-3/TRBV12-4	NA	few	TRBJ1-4	CASSLGEKLFF	TGTGCCAGCAGTCTAGGGGAAAAACTGTTTTTT
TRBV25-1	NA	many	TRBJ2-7	CASASGTLEQYF	TGTGCCAGCGCCTCCGGGACCCTCGAGCAGTACTTC
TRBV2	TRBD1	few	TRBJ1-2	CASGPGGDRAGYTF	TGTGCCAGCGGCCCAGGTGGGGACAGGGCGGGCTACACCTTC
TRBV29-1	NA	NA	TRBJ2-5	CSVEDLETQYF	TGCAGCGTTGAAGATCTAGAGACCCAGTACTTC
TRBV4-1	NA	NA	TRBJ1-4	CASSPQNVRGNEKLFF	TGCGCCAGCAGCCCTCAGAACGTCAGGGGTAATGAAAAACTGTTTTTT
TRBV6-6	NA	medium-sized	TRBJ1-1	CASGPDLEAFF	TGTGCCAGCGGACCCGACCTAGAAGCTTTCTTT
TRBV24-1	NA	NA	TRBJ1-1	CATSDPPNSEAFF	TGTGCCACCAGTGACCCCCCCAACAGTGAAGCTTTCTTT
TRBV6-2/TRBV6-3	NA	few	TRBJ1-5	CASSALRGSNQPQHF	TGTGCCAGCAGTGCCCTGAGGGGGAGCAATCAGCCCCAGCATTTT